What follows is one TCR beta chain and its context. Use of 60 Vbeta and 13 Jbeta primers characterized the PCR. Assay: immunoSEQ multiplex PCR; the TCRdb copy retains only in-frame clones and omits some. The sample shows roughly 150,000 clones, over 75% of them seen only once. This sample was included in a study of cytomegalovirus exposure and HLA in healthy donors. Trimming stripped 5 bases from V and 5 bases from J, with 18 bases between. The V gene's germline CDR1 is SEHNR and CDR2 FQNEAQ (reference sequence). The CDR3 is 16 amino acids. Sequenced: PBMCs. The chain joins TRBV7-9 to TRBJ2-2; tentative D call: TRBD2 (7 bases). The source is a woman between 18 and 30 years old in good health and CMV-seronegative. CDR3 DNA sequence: TGTGCCAGCAGCCCACAGGGAGGGCAGAGGACCGGGGAGCTGTTTTTT. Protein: CASSPQGGQRTGELFF.